What follows are 14 T cell receptor beta chains derived from one specimen sequenced in a study of human T cells and chemical hapten exposure. The time point denotes: pre-sensitization, week 0. Treatment meaning: therapeutic diphenylcyclopropenone sensitization with weekly scalp DPC. MiXCR, applied by TCRdb to the RACE reads, yields one record per CDR3 protein. The table has tens of thousands of distinct CDR3 sequences, approximately 14% seen once. Sequences were derived from whole blood, sampled in connection with sensitization to the hapten diphenylcyclopropenone (DPC). Receptors were obtained from a woman in her fifties or sixties with alopecia areata. Some clones in this sample may be carry-over from other donors' samples.

This clonotype was counted ten times or more. The chain uses TRBV11-2 and TRBJ1-1; unclear D gene. The V end was cut by 2 bases, the J end by 4 bases, with 8 bases between. CDR1 SGHAT and CDR2 FQNNGV come from the germline V gene. The length of the CDR3 is 13 residues. As DNA, the CDR3 is TGTGCCAGCAGCTTATACGGAGGCACTGAAGCTTTCTTT. Its protein is CASSLYGGTEAFF.

This clonotype has only a few counts. The chain joins TRBV19 to TRBJ1-4; no clear D. Germline V gene data show CDR1 as LNHDA and CDR2 as SQIVND (reference sequence). The CDR3 is 15 amino acids. The V end was cut by 11 bases, the J end by 6 bases, with 22 bases between. CDR3 loop: CAVSSPRDGDEKLFF. In nucleotides, the CDR3 is TGTGCCGTTTCCTCTCCCCGTGACGGAGATGAAAAACTGTTTTTT.

This clonotype showed up just a few times. V usage is TRBV5-1 and J usage is TRBJ1-5, with 9 bases matching TRBD1. From germline, CDR1 is SGHRS and CDR2 YFSETQ. The V and J ends lost 2 bases and 4 bases, in that order; junction bases with no gene match: 4. The CDR3 runs to 15 residues. DNA of the CDR3: TGCGCCAGCAGCTTAAGGACAGGGGAAAATCAGCCCCAGCATTTT. Protein product: CASSLRTGENQPQHF.

The chain combines TRBV28 with TRBJ1-6, with TRBD1 as a possible D gene (6 bases). Germline CDR1 is MDHEN and CDR2 is SYDVKM. CDR3 length equals 14 residues. The V and J ends lost 1 base and 11 bases respectively, with 12 bases between them. CDR3 amino acids: CASSLSEAGAPLHF. The CDR3 DNA sequence: TGTGCCAGCAGTTTATCCGAAGCAGGGGCACCCCTCCACTTT.

The sample holds many counts of this clonotype. The rearrangement links TRBV5-6 to TRBJ2-4; the D call may be TRBD1 or TRBD2 (6 bases each). V shed 4 bases and J shed 12 bases, with 14 bases lying between them. The germline V gene encodes CDR1 SGHDT and CDR2 YYEEEE. CDR3 length equals 12 residues. CDR3 sequence: CASSGGHVSQYF. CDR3 DNA: TGTGCCAGCAGCGGGGGGCACGTGTCTCAGTACTTC.

This clonotype was seen a handful of times. The chain links TRBV20-1 to TRBJ2-5; D is possibly TRBD1 (5 bases). V was pared by 5 bases and J by 4 bases, with 17 bases between. This CDR3 region has 14 residues. In germline, CDR1 is DFQATT, CDR2 SNEGSKA (reference sequence). Here the CDR3 DNA reads TGCAGTGCTTGGGTAATTGGGCAGGGAGAGACCCAGTACTTC. This sequence encodes CSAWVIGQGETQYF.

In its sample, this clonotype was seen many times. The gene calls are TRBV7-6 and TRBJ2-5, with TRBD2 matching over 10 bases. The germline CDR1 and CDR2 sequences are SGHVS and FNYEAQ. The trim removed 4 bases at V and 3 bases at J, leaving 5 bases unmatched. The CDR3 has 15 residues. The CDR3 here is CASSYTGLAEETQYF. DNA for the CDR3: TGTGCCAGCAGCTACACTGGACTAGCGGAAGAGACCCAGTACTTC.

The table lists this clonotype with a few counts. The chain uses TRBV18 and TRBJ2-3, with D uncertain. From germline, CDR1 is KGHSH and CDR2 LQKENI. Trimming removed 3 bases from V and 2 bases from J, with 15 bases in between. The CDR3 contains 16 residues. The CDR3, as DNA: TGTGCCAGCTCACCGGGGTTGGGCCTGACCACAGATACGCAGTATTTT. This encodes CASSPGLGLTTDTQYF.

This clonotype was counted at least ten times. This chain joins TRBV11-2 and TRBJ2-1, with TRBD2 as a possible D gene (6 bases). Trimming left V 1 base short and J 7 bases short, with 14 bases between. Per the germline V gene, CDR1 is SGHAT and CDR2 is FQNNGV. This CDR3 spans 15 amino acids. The CDR3 reads CASSLARAGGNEQFF. The CDR3 DNA sequence: TGTGCCAGCAGCTTAGCTCGGGCCGGGGGAAATGAGCAGTTCTTC.

This clonotype occurred once. J is TRBJ2-1 and V is TRBV3-1, with D uncertain. V was trimmed by 0 bases and J by 6 bases, leaving 6 bases between them. The CDR3 is 13 amino acids. Germline CDR1 reads LGHDT; CDR2 reads YNNKEL (reference sequence). The CDR3 region is CASSQDHGNEQFF. CDR3 coding DNA: TGTGCCAGCAGCCAAGATCATGGCAATGAGCAGTTCTTC.

This clonotype was recorded a few times. The J gene is TRBJ2-1, the V gene TRBV3-1; D is uncertain. V was trimmed by 0 bases and J by 2 bases, leaving 11 bases between them. The germline CDR1 and CDR2 sequences are LGHDT and YNNKEL (reference sequence). The CDR3 contains 16 residues. CDR3 sequence reads: CASSQDLRRTYNEQFF. The CDR3 coding sequence is TGTGCCAGCAGCCAAGATCTGAGGAGAACCTACAATGAGCAGTTCTTC.

The chain combines TRBV10-3 with TRBJ2-1, with a tentative D call TRBD2 (6 bases). Germline CDR1 reads ENHRY; CDR2 reads SYGVKD. There are 14 residues in the CDR3. V lost 0 bases and J 7 bases, leaving 10 bases between the germline ends. The CDR3 coding sequence is TGTGCCATCAGTGAGTCGTTGGGGGGTAATGAGCAGTTCTTC. Translating it yields CAISESLGGNEQFF.

In its sample, this clonotype was seen many times. The rearrangement links TRBV3-1 to TRBJ2-7; D is tentatively TRBD1 or TRBD2 (5 bases each). Trimming left V 4 bases short and J 1 base short, with 8 bases between. The CDR3 runs 13 residues. CDR1 and CDR2 from the germline V gene are LGHDT and YNNKEL (reference sequence). CDR3 region: CASSPGASYEQYF. For the CDR3, the DNA is TGTGCCAGCAGCCCCGGGGCTTCCTACGAGCAGTACTTC.

This clonotype was seen a handful of times. The gene calls are TRBV3-1 and TRBJ1-3; D call uncertain. The CDR3 spans 16 residues. The V gene lost 3 bases and the J gene lost 0 bases, with 12 bases spanning the gap. The germline V gene encodes CDR1 LGHDT and CDR2 YNNKEL (reference sequence). The CDR3 DNA is TGTGCCAGCAGCCATACGCAAGGGATCTCTGGAAACACCATATATTTT. Its translation is CASSHTQGISGNTIYF. Full variable domain (missing parts from reference TRBV3-1 and TRBJ1-3): DTAVSQTPKYLVTQMGNDKSIKCEQNLGHDTMYWYKQDSKKFLKIMFSYNNKELIINETVPNRFSPKSPDKAHLNLHINSLELGDSAVYFCASSHTQGISGNTIYFGEGSWLTVV.